The 7 T cell receptor beta chains in this list originate from one sample, sequenced in a study of low-dose radiotherapy and immunotherapy resistance in tumors. The time point denotes: after trial treatment. The treatment here: LDRT plus nivolumab, ipilimumab, low-dose cyclophosphamide and aspirin (RACIN trial). Covering alpha and beta chains, TRAV- and TRBV-specific primers were used for the first-strand cDNA. TCR amplification used 15 to 20 PCR cycles, a constant-region primer and a V-primer adapter. TCRdb itself ran the reads through MiXCR, one entry per CDR3 protein. The data contain about 100,000 distinct CDR3 sequences, more than 20% of them singletons. Sequencing used PBMCs, obtained after low-dose radiotherapy plus immunotherapy. The receptor set was obtained from a male donor with prostate cancer.

This clonotype has a count of ten or more. J is TRBJ2-3 and V is TRBV7-2; maybe TRBD2 (5 bases). The CDR3 has 13 amino acids. Trimming took 2 bases from V and 7 from J, leaving 10 bases between them. Germline CDR1 is SGHTA and CDR2 is FQGNSA. Here the CDR3 reads CASSLSSGNTQYF. For the CDR3, the DNA is TGTGCCAGCAGCTTATCGTCCGGGAATACGCAGTATTTT.

In its sample, this clonotype was seen many times. The rearrangement uses TRBV6-2 or TRBV6-3 and TRBJ1-5, with unresolved D. The CDR3 runs 14 residues. Trimming left V 4 bases short and J 6 bases short, with 13 bases between. Germline values: CDR1 MNHEY, CDR2 SVGEGT. CDR3: CASSLDPRVQPQHF. The CDR3, as DNA: TGTGCCAGCAGTTTAGACCCCCGGGTTCAGCCCCAGCATTTT.

The rearrangement joins TRBV6-2 or TRBV6-3 to TRBJ2-1; the match to TRBD1 covers 9 bases. V shed 3 bases and J 9 bases; nucleotides not matched to a gene: 6. The CDR3 is made up of 14 amino acids. Germline V gene sequence: CDR1 MNHEY, CDR2 SVGEGT. In DNA form, the CDR3 reads TGTGCCAGCAGTTATGACAGGGGGTTCGCTGAGCAGTTCTTC. Translating it yields CASSYDRGFAEQFF.

This clonotype was found many times. The genes are TRBV4-2 and TRBJ1-1; unclear D gene. Germline V gives CDR1 LGHNA, CDR2 YNFKEQ. The germline V and J ends were trimmed by 0 bases and 2 bases, with 10 bases remaining between them. This CDR3 contains 15 residues. CDR3 coding DNA: TGTGCCAGCAGCCAAGATATCTCGGAAAACACTGAAGCTTTCTTT. Encoded protein: CASSQDISENTEAFF.

This clonotype appeared many times. V usage is TRBV6-2 or TRBV6-3 and J usage is TRBJ1-1; D perhaps matches TRBD1 (5 bases). This CDR3 is built from 11 residues. Deletions cut 5 bases from V and 8 bases from J, with 9 bases between. CDR1 and CDR2 from the germline V gene are MNHEY and SVGEGT. The CDR3 coding sequence is TGTGCCAGCAGTAGACAGCGGGAAGCTTTCTTT. It codes for CASSRQREAFF.

In this sample, this clonotype turned up many times. This sequence joins TRBV11-2 and TRBJ2-1; 7 bases line up with TRBD2. The CDR3 is made up of 17 amino acids. Germline CDR1 reads SGHAT; CDR2 reads FQNNGV. V lost 2 bases to trimming and J lost 8 bases; unmatched junction nucleotides: 15. The CDR3 sequence is CASSLRRGNSHQDEQFF. The CDR3 DNA reads as TGTGCCAGCAGCTTAAGGCGGGGGAATAGCCATCAAGATGAGCAGTTCTTC.

This clonotype was detected a few times. V is TRBV3-1 and J is TRBJ1-2, with a possible D match to TRBD1 (5 bases). The V end was cut by 2 bases, the J end by 13 bases, with 23 bases between. The germline CDR1 and CDR2 sequences are LGHDT and YNNKEL (reference sequence). This CDR3 comprises 15 residues. CDR3 region: CASSQNPPLGAGPTF. The CDR3 nucleotides read TGTGCCAGCAGCCAAAACCCCCCCCTTGGTGCAGGGCCCACCTTC.